Below, 32 T cell receptor beta chains from the same sample are listed, as sequenced in a study of CD8 T cells in Susac syndrome. The RNA input was 0.5 to 1 ug, and it was reverse transcribed with random hexamers. MiXCR, applied by TCRdb to the immunoSEQ multiplex PCR reads, yields one record per CDR3 protein. The sample includes approximately 120,000 distinct CDR3 sequences, over 90% of them seen just once. The sample consisted of CD8+ T cells from PBMCs. Every receptor here comes from a human donor with multiple sclerosis.

This clonotype was recorded only once. The J gene is TRBJ1-3, the V gene TRBV4-1, with D uncertain. The germline CDR1 and CDR2 sequences are MGHRA and YSYEKL. V dropped 3 bases and J dropped 1 base, with 10 bases sitting between them. The CDR3 has 15 amino acids. CDR3 in amino acids: CASSHPFLSGNTIYF. CDR3 coding DNA: TGCGCCAGCAGCCATCCCTTCTTATCTGGAAACACCATATATTTT.

The V and J genes are TRBV13 and TRBJ1-5; 8 bases fit TRBD1. In germline, CDR1 is PRHDT, CDR2 FYEKMQ (reference sequence). The CDR3 has 15 amino acids. Trimming removed 2 bases from V and 7 bases from J; junction bases left unmatched: 7. The CDR3 DNA reads as TGTGCCAGCAGCTTATACCGGGACAGGAGGCAGCCCCAGCATTTT. Protein sequence: CASSLYRDRRQPQHF.

The chain employs TRBV9 and TRBJ1-4; 9 bases match TRBD1. Germline CDR1 and CDR2: SGDLS and YYNGEE. V shed 0 bases, J shed 6 bases, and the junction held 6 bases outside the gene matches. This CDR3 contains 16 residues. CDR3 region: CASSVDHRGLYEKLFF. The CDR3 DNA follows: TGTGCCAGCAGCGTAGACCACAGGGGGCTCTATGAAAAACTGTTTTTT.

The chain employs TRBV11-3 and TRBJ2-3; D not resolved. V dropped 4 bases and J dropped 0 bases, with 8 bases sitting between them. The CDR3 contains 14 residues. Germline V lookup: CDR1 SGHNT, CDR2 YENEEA. CDR3 sequence reads: CASSSLDSTDTQYF. As DNA, the CDR3 is TGTGCCAGCAGCTCGCTAGATAGCACAGATACGCAGTATTTT.

Here the CDR3 DNA reads TGTGCCAGCAGCTCCTTGGGGGTACAAGAGACCCAGTACTTC. Residues: CASSSLGVQETQYF. V gene TRBV14 combines with J gene TRBJ2-5; either TRBD1 or TRBD2 may supply D (5 bases each). Germline V gene data show CDR1 as SGHDN and CDR2 as FVKESK. Trimming stripped 5 bases from V and 2 bases from J, with 12 bases between. The CDR3 loop spans 14 amino acids.

The rearrangement links TRBV13 to TRBJ2-2; the D is unclear. CDR1 is PRHDT, CDR2 FYEKMQ, per germline (reference sequence). CDR3 length equals 12 residues. Trimming removed 2 bases at V and 6 bases at J, with 4 bases between. CDR3 in DNA: TGTGCCAGCAGCTTAAGGCCCGGGGAGCTGTTTTTT. Translating gives CASSLRPGELFF.

The chain links TRBV14 to TRBJ2-5; 7 positions match TRBD2. The trim removed 3 bases at V and 5 bases at J, leaving 12 bases unmatched. The germline V gene has CDR1 SGHDN and CDR2 FVKESK. The CDR3 sequence is 16 residues long. CDR3 nucleotides: TGTGCCAGCAGCCAGATAAGAGCGGGATGGAAGGAGACCCAGTACTTC. This translates into CASSQIRAGWKETQYF.

The chain has TRBV29-1 and TRBJ1-1, with D perhaps matching TRBD1 (6 bases). CDR1 and CDR2 from the germline V gene are SQVTM and ANQGSEA. With 6 bases removed from V and 1 base from J, the gap between germline ends came to 12 bases. CDR3 length equals 13 residues. This chain's CDR3 is CSVRETGNTEAFF. The CDR3 DNA sequence: TGCAGCGTCCGAGAGACAGGGAACACTGAAGCTTTCTTT.

The genes are TRBV28 and TRBJ1-2; 10 bases are shared with TRBD1. Germline loops: CDR1 MDHEN, CDR2 SYDVKM. This CDR3 has 16 amino acids. The V and J ends lost 4 bases and 4 bases, in that order; junction bases with no gene match: 9. The CDR3 nucleotides read TGTGCCAGCAGTTCTGACAGGGGGCGACTGGGCTATGGCTACACCTTC. This gives the protein CASSSDRGRLGYGYTF.

A single count supports this clonotype. V and J are TRBV2 and TRBJ2-7, with 12 bases fitting TRBD1. Trimming removed 4 bases from V and 2 bases from J; junction bases left unmatched: 9. Germline assignment: CDR1 SNHLY and CDR2 FYNNEI. The CDR3 runs to 17 residues. The CDR3 sequence is CASSVLPGTGGPYEQYF. The CDR3 DNA follows: TGTGCCAGCAGTGTCTTGCCCGGGACAGGGGGCCCCTACGAGCAGTACTTC.

The CDR3 sequence is CASSPETMDTQYF. As DNA, the CDR3 is TGCGCCAGCAGCCCAGAGACGATGGATACGCAGTATTTT. This chain connects TRBV4-1 to TRBJ2-3; no clear D. This CDR3 is built from 13 residues. Trimming removed 4 bases at V and 6 bases at J, with 11 bases between. Germline assignment: CDR1 MGHRA and CDR2 YSYEKL.

DNA for the CDR3: TGCAGTGTATCCGAGACTAGCGGGGAGGATACGCAGTATTTT. It codes for CSVSETSGEDTQYF. V usage is TRBV20-1 and J usage is TRBJ2-3, with 11 nucleotides matching TRBD2. The CDR3 has 14 residues. The V gene end was trimmed by 7 bases and the J gene end by 6 bases; junction bases not matched to a gene: 9. Germline V gene data show CDR1 as DFQATT and CDR2 as SNEGSKA (reference sequence).

The chain uses TRBV12-3 or TRBV12-4 and TRBJ1-1; the D is unclear. The V end was cut by 7 bases, the J end by 0 bases, with 12 bases between. This CDR3 has 14 residues. The CDR3 region is CASNPTFMNTEAFF. The CDR3 nucleotides are TGTGCCAGCAATCCGACATTCATGAACACTGAAGCTTTCTTT.

The chain couples TRBV12-3 or TRBV12-4 to TRBJ2-2; 7 bases are shared with TRBD2. The length of the CDR3 is 14 residues. Trimming took 3 bases from V and 7 from J; bases not matched to a gene: 5. CDR3 amino acids: CASSLPREDGELFF. The CDR3 nucleotides read TGTGCCAGCAGTTTGCCACGGGAGGACGGGGAGCTGTTTTTT.

The count of this clonotype is one. The chain couples TRBV5-4 to TRBJ2-3; unclear D gene. Trimming removed 4 bases from V and 1 base from J, with 4 bases in between. Germline V lookup: CDR1 SGHNT, CDR2 YYREEE (reference sequence). The CDR3 extends over 12 amino acids. In DNA form, the CDR3 reads TGTGCCAGCAGCGGGGGCACAGATACGCAGTATTTT. Its translation is CASSGGTDTQYF.

CDR3 DNA sequence: TGTGCCAGCAGTTTATCGTCAAGGGCCACCGGGGAGCTGTTTTTT. This encodes CASSLSSRATGELFF. J is TRBJ2-2 and V is TRBV27, with D uncertain. Germline V CDR1 and CDR2: MNHEY, SMNVEV (reference sequence). This CDR3 spans 15 amino acids. Trimming shortened V by 0 bases and J by 4 bases, and 9 bases separated the two germline ends.

The J gene is TRBJ2-5, the V gene TRBV19; D is possibly TRBD1 (6 bases). The ends were cut back, 3 bases at V and 5 bases at J, with 13 bases in the middle. Germline values: CDR1 LNHDA, CDR2 SQIVND (reference sequence). This CDR3 has 14 residues. The DNA of the CDR3 is TGTGCCAGTAGTATGGGCAGGGGTATGGAGACCCAGTACTTC. It codes for CASSMGRGMETQYF.

This clonotype was observed a few times. The chain is built from TRBV13 and TRBJ2-7, with 8 bases identical to TRBD1. The CDR3 covers 15 residues. Looked up from germline, CDR1 is PRHDT and CDR2 is FYEKMQ (reference sequence). V lost 6 bases and J lost 2; bases outside the gene matches: 9. For the CDR3, the DNA is TGTGCCAGCAGTTTGGGTGGACAGGGAGCCTACGAGCAGTACTTC. Protein product: CASSLGGQGAYEQYF.

The V gene is TRBV6-1, the J gene TRBJ2-7; maybe TRBD2 (5 bases). This CDR3 is 13 amino acids long. Per germline, CDR1 MNHNS and CDR2 SASEGT. With 2 bases removed from V and 5 bases from J, the gap between germline ends came to 10 bases. The CDR3 reads CASSESGSHEQYV. CDR3 DNA: TGTGCCAGCAGTGAATCGGGGTCCCACGAGCAGTACGTC.

The CDR3 coding sequence is TGTGCCAGCAGTTTAGCCAGGGGGGCCTACGAGCAGTACTTC. The encoded protein is CASSLARGAYEQYF. V and J are TRBV12-3 or TRBV12-4 and TRBJ2-7, with D possibly matching TRBD1 (7 bases). The CDR3 is 14 amino acids. Trimming cost V 0 bases and J 2 bases, with 8 bases left between them.

This clonotype occurred once. The chain has TRBV27 and TRBJ2-7, with 9 bases lining up with TRBD1. CDR3 length: 12 amino acids. The germline V gene encodes CDR1 MNHEY and CDR2 SMNVEV (reference sequence). Unmatched junction bases numbered 2, after V lost 8 bases and J lost 3 bases. This CDR3 reads CASGTGNYEQYF. Written as DNA, the CDR3 is TGTGCCAGCGGGACAGGGAACTACGAGCAGTACTTC.

The chain employs TRBV7-9 and TRBJ2-1, with D maybe TRBD1 (6 bases). This CDR3 has 12 amino acids. The V gene's germline CDR1 is SEHNR and CDR2 FQNEAQ (reference sequence). Trimming removed 4 bases at V and 10 bases at J, with 11 bases between. The CDR3 is CASSSSQGEQFF. Here the CDR3 DNA reads TGTGCCAGCAGCTCCTCACAGGGCGAGCAGTTCTTC.

The CDR3 sequence is CASSEEQRPNTEAFF. The DNA of the CDR3 is TGTGCCAGCAGTGAAGAACAGAGACCGAACACTGAAGCTTTCTTT. The rearrangement links TRBV2 to TRBJ1-1; the D is unclear. Germline CDR1 SNHLY, CDR2 FYNNEI. The CDR3 extends over 15 amino acids. V dropped 1 base and J dropped 1 base, with 10 bases sitting between them.

The genes are TRBV27 and TRBJ2-7; the D gene is possibly TRBD1 (6 bases). The ends were cut back, 3 bases at V and 1 base at J, with 7 bases in the middle. Germline assignment: CDR1 MNHEY and CDR2 SMNVEV (reference sequence). CDR3 length: 13 amino acids. For the CDR3, the DNA is TGTGCCAGCAGTTTCGGACAGTCCTACGAGCAGTACTTC. Its translation: CASSFGQSYEQYF.

This clonotype showed up just once. This chain uses TRBV5-1 with TRBJ2-7, with a possible D match to TRBD1 (6 bases). The CDR3 runs to 11 residues. Germline V gene data show CDR1 as SGHRS and CDR2 as YFSETQ. The germline V and J ends were trimmed by 3 bases and 6 bases, with 7 bases remaining between them. In DNA, the CDR3 is TGCGCCAGCAGCTCAGGGGTCGAGCAGTACTTC. Translated: CASSSGVEQYF.

The CDR3 sequence: CASSLRQGPYEQYF. The CDR3 coding sequence is TGTGCCAGCAGCCTACGACAGGGCCCCTACGAGCAGTACTTC. This chain uses TRBV3-1 with TRBJ2-7; 7 positions agree with TRBD1. The length of the CDR3 is 14 residues. The germline CDR1 and CDR2 sequences are LGHDT and YNNKEL (reference sequence). V was clipped by 4 bases and J by 2 bases; unmatched bases: 5.

V and J are TRBV19 and TRBJ1-5, with D unclear. With 3 bases removed from V and 6 bases from J, the gap between germline ends came to 9 bases. CDR1 is LNHDA and CDR2 is SQIVND in the germline V gene (reference sequence). This CDR3 contains 13 residues. The CDR3, as DNA: TGTGCCAGTAGTATGAGGGAGGGTCAGCCCCAGCATTTT. This sequence encodes CASSMREGQPQHF.

The chain combines TRBV5-6 with TRBJ2-3, with 8 bases matching TRBD2. The CDR3 length is 15 residues. After removal of 3 bases from V and 4 bases from J, the junction contained 7 bases not matched to a gene. CDR1 is SGHDT, CDR2 YYEEEE, per germline. The CDR3 here is CASSWGGRTSDTQYF. In nucleotides, the CDR3 is TGTGCCAGCAGCTGGGGCGGGAGGACCTCAGATACGCAGTATTTT.

V gene TRBV19 combines with J gene TRBJ1-5; tentatively, D is TRBD1 (5 bases). V was clipped by 3 bases and J by 0 bases, with 12 bases between them. The CDR3 contains 16 residues. Germline-derived CDR1 and CDR2 are LNHDA and SQIVND (reference sequence). The DNA of the CDR3 is TGTGCCAGTAGTATCGGGGCAGTCTATAGCAATCAGCCCCAGCATTTT. Its protein product is CASSIGAVYSNQPQHF.

This sequence joins TRBV7-9 and TRBJ1-2; D is ambiguous. Germline V lookup: CDR1 SEHNR, CDR2 FQNEAQ (reference sequence). The CDR3 consists of 14 residues. Trimming removed 6 bases from V and 2 bases from J, with 13 bases in between. The CDR3 sequence: CASRPPYLNYGYTF. Written as DNA, the CDR3 is TGTGCCAGCAGGCCACCGTATTTGAACTATGGCTACACCTTC.

This chain joins TRBV6-2 or TRBV6-3 and TRBJ1-4; D may be TRBD1 (5 bases). The CDR3 spans 14 residues. Germline loops: CDR1 MNHEY, CDR2 SVGEGT. Trimming took 5 bases from V and 5 from J, leaving 12 bases between them. The CDR3 loop is CASSRGGGNEKLFF. As DNA, the CDR3 is TGTGCCAGCAGTCGCGGTGGGGGGAATGAAAAACTGTTTTTT.

This sequence joins TRBV6-2 or TRBV6-3 and TRBJ2-3; D tentatively fits TRBD1 or TRBD2 (5 bases each). Per the germline V gene, CDR1 is MNHEY and CDR2 is SVGEGT. V was clipped by 0 bases and J by 7 bases, with 14 bases between them. The CDR3 is 15 residues long. Written as DNA, the CDR3 is TGTGCCAGCAGTTACTCGGGGCAGTCGGGAAATACGCAGTATTTT. It encodes CASSYSGQSGNTQYF.